This passage covers 19 T cell receptor beta chains from one sample sequenced in a study of shared clonotypes between healthy human individuals. TCRdb's table, derived via immunoSEQ multiplex PCR, lists solely in-frame clones and lacks some. The data hold 2 million to 3 million clones, with 85% to 95% observed a single time. Input material: naive CD4+ T cells sorted from blood. Subset given: CD45RA+ positively selected. Every receptor here comes from a young man in good health.

Note on this clone: One junction end disagrees with the germline gene, perhaps due to a read error. The gene calls are TRBV11-2 and TRBJ1-4; no clear D. Germline CDR1 and CDR2: SGHAT and FQNNGV. This CDR3 is 16 amino acids long. The CDR3 DNA reads as TGTGCCAGCAGCATAGAGCCGTCCCCAACTAATGAAAAACTGTTTTTT. Encoded protein: CASSIEPSPTNEKLFF.

Turning to this clone: This same CDR3 is encoded by further DNA sequences in the sample. The chain uses TRBV10-1 and TRBJ2-3; no reliable D call. V shed 5 bases and J shed 0 bases, with 0 bases lying between them. The germline CDR1 and CDR2 sequences are WNHNN and SYGVQD (reference sequence). The CDR3 is 11 amino acids. This CDR3 reads CASSSTDTQYF. Here the CDR3 DNA reads TGCGCCAGCAGTAGCACAGATACGCAGTATTTT.

The J gene is TRBJ2-1, the V gene TRBV19; D might be TRBD1 or TRBD2, each matching 5 bases. CDR3 length equals 19 residues. The germline V gene has CDR1 LNHDA and CDR2 SQIVND (reference sequence). Between the trimmed V and J ends, which lost 6 bases and 1 base, there was a span of 25 bases. The CDR3 loop is CASSFTSGAKGISYNEQFF. As DNA, the CDR3 is TGTGCCAGTAGCTTCACCTCCGGGGCCAAGGGCATATCCTACAATGAGCAGTTCTTC.

This clone showed up just once. This rearrangement joins TRBV9 to TRBJ2-5, with D maybe TRBD2 (6 bases). V was cut by 4 bases and J by 3 bases, with 13 bases left in between. The germline V gene has CDR1 SGDLS and CDR2 YYNGEE. The CDR3 has 14 residues. The DNA of the CDR3 is TGTGCCAGCAGCCTAGAAGGAGGGGAAGAGACCCAGTACTTC. It specifies CASSLEGGEETQYF.

CDR3 DNA: TGTGCCAGCAGCTTAGCACCTAGCGGGACCTACAATGAGCAGTTCTTC. Translating gives CASSLAPSGTYNEQFF. The rearrangement uses TRBV7-6 and TRBJ2-1, with 9 bases lining up with TRBD2. The length of the CDR3 is 16 residues. After removal of 0 bases from V and 2 bases from J, the junction contained 2 bases not matched to a gene. Germline loops: CDR1 SGHVS, CDR2 FNYEAQ.

This clone came up once. This rearrangement joins TRBV19 to TRBJ2-7; no reliable D call. V was pared by 4 bases and J by 0 bases, with 10 bases between. This CDR3 comprises 14 residues. CDR1 and CDR2 from the germline V gene are LNHDA and SQIVND (reference sequence). This CDR3 reads CASSTTKSSYEQYF. The CDR3 coding sequence is TGTGCCAGTAGTACCACAAAGAGCTCCTACGAGCAGTACTTC.

This clone has a single count. This chain uses TRBV19 with TRBJ1-1; TRBD1 matches 7 bases. V was clipped by 6 bases and J by 1 base; unmatched bases: 5. The CDR3 spans 14 residues. In germline, CDR1 is LNHDA, CDR2 SQIVND (reference sequence). CDR3 coding DNA: TGTGCCAGTAGGTCGGGACAGCAGAACACTGAAGCTTTCTTT. This codes for CASRSGQQNTEAFF.

The sample holds a few counts of this clone. The gene calls are TRBV6-5 and TRBJ1-5, with D unresolved. The germline V and J ends were trimmed by 5 bases and 2 bases, with 10 bases remaining between them. CDR1 is MNHEY, CDR2 SVGAGI, per germline. The CDR3 has 14 amino acids. This CDR3 is CASSTRQRNQPQHF. CDR3 DNA: TGTGCCAGCAGTACCCGACAACGCAATCAGCCCCAGCATTTT.

V usage is TRBV5-1 and J usage is TRBJ2-2, with 10 bases that match TRBD1. From germline, CDR1 is SGHRS and CDR2 YFSETQ. Germline trimming cut 4 bases from V and 7 bases from J; bases unmatched to any gene: 7. The CDR3 extends over 15 amino acids. In DNA, the CDR3 is TGCGCCAGCAGCGGAAGGACAGGGGGTGACGGGGAGCTGTTTTTT. It codes for CASSGRTGGDGELFF.

This clone was seen only a few times. The sample has other DNA sequences that encode this CDR3 too. The rearrangement joins TRBV30 to TRBJ1-5; D gene unclear. CDR3 size: 13 residues. V dropped 3 bases and J dropped 0 bases, with 6 bases sitting between them. In germline, CDR1 is GTSNPN, CDR2 SVGIG (reference sequence). In DNA form, the CDR3 reads TGTGCCTGGAGCGGGAATAGCAATCAGCCCCAGCATTTT. Translation: CAWSGNSNQPQHF.

The chain combines TRBV5-1 with TRBJ2-5, with a tentative D call TRBD1 (5 bases). The end of the DNA aligns better with TRBJ2-7, so the J call may be wrong. CDR1 SGHRS and CDR2 YFSETQ come from the germline V gene. This CDR3 has 11 amino acids. The chain's CDR3 is CASSEDNEQYF. CDR3 in DNA: TGCGCCAGCAGCGAGGACAACGAGCAGTACTTC.

This chain connects TRBV5-1 to TRBJ2-3, with 14 nucleotides matching TRBD2. This CDR3 comprises 17 residues. The germline CDR1 and CDR2 sequences are SGHRS and YFSETQ. With V trimmed by 2 bases and J by 6 bases, 8 bases remained unmatched. The CDR3 bases are TGCGCCAGCAGCTTCGCGGGACTAGCGGGAGCAAGGGATACGCAGTATTTT. Its protein is CASSFAGLAGARDTQYF.

This chain links TRBV27 with TRBJ2-5; tentative D call: TRBD1 (5 bases). Between the trimmed V and J ends, which lost 5 bases and 5 bases, there was a span of 18 bases. Germline assignment: CDR1 MNHEY and CDR2 SMNVEV (reference sequence). CDR3 length: 15 residues. DNA for the CDR3: TGTGCCAGCAGTCAGGGCCTCTCAAGCTGGGAGACCCAGTACTTC. Protein product: CASSQGLSSWETQYF.

This chain links TRBV4-1 with TRBJ2-5; 14 nucleotides line up with TRBD2. The CDR3 consists of 16 residues. The V gene end was trimmed by 4 bases and the J gene end by 4 bases; junction bases not matched to a gene: 5. Looked up from germline, CDR1 is MGHRA and CDR2 is YSYEKL. CDR3 loop: CASSPWTSGGPETQYF. The CDR3 DNA reads as TGCGCCAGCAGCCCGTGGACTAGCGGGGGGCCAGAGACCCAGTACTTC.

The rearrangement joins TRBV6-1 to TRBJ1-2; unclear D gene. The V end lost 4 bases, the J end lost 2 bases, and 14 bases lay between the germline ends. This CDR3 contains 15 residues. CDR1 and CDR2 from the germline V gene are MNHNS and SASEGT. The chain's CDR3 is CASSVGRDKNYGYTF. The CDR3 DNA reads as TGTGCCAGCAGTGTCGGGAGAGATAAAAACTATGGCTACACCTTC.

This clone was seen just once. The chain recombines TRBV19 with TRBJ2-7, with 9 positions matching TRBD2. This CDR3 is built from 15 residues. J gave up 0 bases and V 4 bases, and 4 bases lay outside the gene matches. Per germline, CDR1 LNHDA and CDR2 SQIVND (reference sequence). In nucleotides, the CDR3 is TGTGCCAGTAGTAACTTAGCGGGGGTCTCCTACGAGCAGTACTTC. Its translation is CASSNLAGVSYEQYF.

The chain uses TRBV30 and TRBJ1-4; the D gene is possibly TRBD1 (6 bases). The ends were cut back, 2 bases at V and 7 bases at J, with 14 bases in the middle. Looked up from germline, CDR1 is GTSNPN and CDR2 is SVGIG (reference sequence). CDR3 length: 14 residues. The CDR3 here is CAWSTGLTSEKLFF. CDR3 in DNA: TGTGCCTGGAGTACAGGGTTAACGAGTGAAAAACTGTTTTTT.

The rearrangement joins TRBV19 to TRBJ2-5, with D possibly TRBD1 on 6 matching bases. Germline lookup yields CDR1 LNHDA and CDR2 SQIVND (reference sequence). This CDR3 is 14 amino acids long. The germline V and J ends were trimmed by 6 bases and 2 bases, with 13 bases remaining between them. In nucleotides, the CDR3 is TGTGCCAGTAGGTCCCCAGGGGTGCAAGAGACCCAGTACTTC. Translated, it gives CASRSPGVQETQYF.

The J gene is TRBJ2-5, the V gene TRBV4-1; the D is unclear. The CDR3 contains 14 residues. Trimming removed 1 base from V and 2 bases from J, with 8 bases in between. Germline-derived CDR1 and CDR2 are MGHRA and YSYEKL. CDR3 DNA sequence: TGCGCCAGCAGCCAAGGAGCAGAACAAGAGACCCAGTACTTC. Protein product: CASSQGAEQETQYF.